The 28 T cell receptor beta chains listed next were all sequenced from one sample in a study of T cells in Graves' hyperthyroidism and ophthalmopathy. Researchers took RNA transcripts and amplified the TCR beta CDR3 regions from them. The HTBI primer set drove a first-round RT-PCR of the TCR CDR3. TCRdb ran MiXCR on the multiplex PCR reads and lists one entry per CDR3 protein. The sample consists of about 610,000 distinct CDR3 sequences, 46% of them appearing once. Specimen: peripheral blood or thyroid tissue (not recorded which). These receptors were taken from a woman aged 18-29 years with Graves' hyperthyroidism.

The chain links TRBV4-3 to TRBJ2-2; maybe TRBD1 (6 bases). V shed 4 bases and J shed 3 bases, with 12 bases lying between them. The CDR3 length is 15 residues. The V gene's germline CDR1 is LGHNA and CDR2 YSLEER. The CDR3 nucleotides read TGCGCCAGCAGCCTCGGGGCAGGGGACACCGGGGAGCTGTTTTTT. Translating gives CASSLGAGDTGELFF.

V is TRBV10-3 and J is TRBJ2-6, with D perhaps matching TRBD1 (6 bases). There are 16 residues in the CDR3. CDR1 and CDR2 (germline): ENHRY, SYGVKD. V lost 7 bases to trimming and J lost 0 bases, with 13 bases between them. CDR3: CAIKSMDSSGANVLTF. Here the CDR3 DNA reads TGTGCCATCAAGTCTATGGACAGCTCTGGGGCCAACGTCCTGACTTTC.

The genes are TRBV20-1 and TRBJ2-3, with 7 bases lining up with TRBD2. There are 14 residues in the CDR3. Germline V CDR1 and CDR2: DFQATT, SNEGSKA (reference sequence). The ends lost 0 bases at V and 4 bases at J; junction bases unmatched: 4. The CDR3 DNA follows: TGCAGTGCTAGAGACGGGAGGTTCTCAGATACGCAGTATTTT. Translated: CSARDGRFSDTQYF.

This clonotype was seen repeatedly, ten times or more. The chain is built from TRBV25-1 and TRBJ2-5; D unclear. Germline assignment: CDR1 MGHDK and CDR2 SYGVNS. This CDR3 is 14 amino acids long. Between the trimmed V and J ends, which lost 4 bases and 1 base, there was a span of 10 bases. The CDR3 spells CASSGVPPQETQYF. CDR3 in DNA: TGTGCCAGCAGTGGTGTTCCACCCCAAGAGACCCAGTACTTC.

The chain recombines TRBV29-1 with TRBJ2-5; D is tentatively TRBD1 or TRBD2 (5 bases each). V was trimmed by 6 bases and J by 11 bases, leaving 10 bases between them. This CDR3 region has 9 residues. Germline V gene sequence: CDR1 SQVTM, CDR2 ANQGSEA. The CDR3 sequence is CSVPGPQYF. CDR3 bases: TGCAGCGTCCCGGGACCGCAGTACTTC. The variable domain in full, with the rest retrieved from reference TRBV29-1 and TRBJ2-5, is SAVISQKPSRDICQRGTSLTIQCQVDSQVTMMFWYRQQPGQSLTLIATANQGSEATYESGFVIDKFPISRPNLTFSTLTVSNMSPEDSSIYLCSVPGPQYFGPGTRLLVL.

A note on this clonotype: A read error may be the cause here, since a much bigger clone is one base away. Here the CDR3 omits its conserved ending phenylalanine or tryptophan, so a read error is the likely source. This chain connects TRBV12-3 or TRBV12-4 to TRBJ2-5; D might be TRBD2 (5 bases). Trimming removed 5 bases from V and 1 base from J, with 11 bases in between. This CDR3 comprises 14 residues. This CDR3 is CASSPPGVQETQYL. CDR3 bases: TGTGCCAGCAGTCCCCCCGGGGTCCAAGAGACCCAGTACCTC.

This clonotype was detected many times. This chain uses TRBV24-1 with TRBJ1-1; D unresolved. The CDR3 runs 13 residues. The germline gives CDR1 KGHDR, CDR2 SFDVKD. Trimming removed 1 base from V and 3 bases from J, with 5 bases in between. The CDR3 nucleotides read TGTGCCACCAGTGATTTACTAGACACTGAAGCTTTCTTT. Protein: CATSDLLDTEAFF.

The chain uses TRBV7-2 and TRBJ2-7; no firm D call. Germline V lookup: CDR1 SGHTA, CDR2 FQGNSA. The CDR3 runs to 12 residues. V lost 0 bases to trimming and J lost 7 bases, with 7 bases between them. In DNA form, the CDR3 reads TGTGCCAGCAGCTTAGCCGCCTTTGAGCAGTACTTC. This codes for CASSLAAFEQYF.

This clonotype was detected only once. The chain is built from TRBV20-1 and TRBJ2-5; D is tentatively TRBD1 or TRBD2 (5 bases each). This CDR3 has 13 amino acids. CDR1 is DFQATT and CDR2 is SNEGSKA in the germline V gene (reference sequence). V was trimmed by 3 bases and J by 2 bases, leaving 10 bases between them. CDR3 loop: CSASWDQQETQYF. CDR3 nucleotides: TGCAGTGCTAGCTGGGACCAGCAAGAGACCCAGTACTTC.

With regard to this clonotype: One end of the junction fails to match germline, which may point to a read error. This CDR3 is CASSGLFFTPGELLF. The CDR3 region has the DNA TGTGCCAGCAGCGGACTATTCTTTACCCCCGGGGAGCTGCTTTTT. V and J are TRBV7-3 and TRBJ2-2; D may be TRBD2 (6 bases). CDR3 length: 15 residues. The germline V gene has CDR1 SGHTA and CDR2 FQGTGA.

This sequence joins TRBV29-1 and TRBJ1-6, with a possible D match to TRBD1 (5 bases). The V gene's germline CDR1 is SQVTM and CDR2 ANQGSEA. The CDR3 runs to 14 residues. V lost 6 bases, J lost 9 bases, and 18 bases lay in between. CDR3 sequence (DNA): TGCAGCGTCGGCGAGGGCAGGGTTCGTTCACCCCTCCACTTT. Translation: CSVGEGRVRSPLHF.

CDR3 sequence reads: CASSARPRRTDTQYF. The CDR3, as DNA: TGTGCCAGCAGCGCCCGACCCAGACGCACAGATACGCAGTATTTT. This sequence joins TRBV9 and TRBJ2-3; D not certain. Trimming cost V 3 bases and J 1 base, with 12 bases left between them. The CDR3 extends over 15 amino acids. Germline CDR1 and CDR2: SGDLS and YYNGEE.

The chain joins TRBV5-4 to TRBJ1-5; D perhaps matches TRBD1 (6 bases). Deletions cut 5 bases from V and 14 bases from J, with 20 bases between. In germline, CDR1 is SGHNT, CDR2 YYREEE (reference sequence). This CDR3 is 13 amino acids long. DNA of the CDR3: TGTGCCAGCAGTTACAGGGACGGGAACAATGAGCATTTT. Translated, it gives CASSYRDGNNEHF.

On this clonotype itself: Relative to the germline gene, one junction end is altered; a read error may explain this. CDR3 region: CASSLRRGANVLTF. CDR3 DNA sequence: TGTGCCAGCAGTTTACGCAGAGGGGCGAACGTCCTGACTTTC. The chain joins TRBV12-3 or TRBV12-4 to TRBJ2-6, with D perhaps being TRBD1 or TRBD2 (5 bases each). CDR3 size: 14 residues.

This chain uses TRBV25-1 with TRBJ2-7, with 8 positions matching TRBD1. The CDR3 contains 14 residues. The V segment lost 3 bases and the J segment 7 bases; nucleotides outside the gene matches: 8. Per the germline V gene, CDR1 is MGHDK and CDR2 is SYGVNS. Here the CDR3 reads CASSDTGGGHEQYF. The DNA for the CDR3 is TGTGCCAGCAGTGACACAGGGGGAGGTCATGAGCAGTACTTC.

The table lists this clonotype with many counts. The CDR3 DNA follows: TGCAGTGCTGAGTCCGGTAGGAACACTGAAGCTTTCTTT. Its translation is CSAESGRNTEAFF. The chain joins TRBV20-1 to TRBJ1-1; no firm D call. Germline CDR1 DFQATT, CDR2 SNEGSKA (reference sequence). The CDR3 extends over 13 amino acids. Trimming left V 5 bases short and J 1 base short, with 11 bases between.

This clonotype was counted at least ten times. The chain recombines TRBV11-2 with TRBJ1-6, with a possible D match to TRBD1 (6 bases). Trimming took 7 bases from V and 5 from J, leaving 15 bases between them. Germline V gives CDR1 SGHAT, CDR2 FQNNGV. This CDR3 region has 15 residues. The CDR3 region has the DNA TGTGCCAGCAATCCGGGGGGCCACAATAATTCACCCCTCCACTTT. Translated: CASNPGGHNNSPLHF.

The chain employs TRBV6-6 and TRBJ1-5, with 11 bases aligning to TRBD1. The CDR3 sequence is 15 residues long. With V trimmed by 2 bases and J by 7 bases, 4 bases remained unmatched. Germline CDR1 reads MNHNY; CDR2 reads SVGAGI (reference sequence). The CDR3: CASSYKGQGGQPQHF. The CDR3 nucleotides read TGTGCCAGCAGTTACAAGGGACAGGGGGGGCAGCCCCAGCATTTT.

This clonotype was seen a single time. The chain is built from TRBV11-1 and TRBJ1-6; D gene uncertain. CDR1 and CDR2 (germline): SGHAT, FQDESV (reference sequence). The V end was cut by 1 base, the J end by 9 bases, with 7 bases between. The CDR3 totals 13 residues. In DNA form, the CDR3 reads TGTGCCAGCAGCTTAGGGCGCCCTTCACCCCTCCACTTT. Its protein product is CASSLGRPSPLHF.

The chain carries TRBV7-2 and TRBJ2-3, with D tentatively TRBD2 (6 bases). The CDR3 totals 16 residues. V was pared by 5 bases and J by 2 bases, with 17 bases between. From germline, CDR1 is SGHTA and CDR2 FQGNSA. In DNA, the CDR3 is TGTGCCAGCAGCAAATACCGGGAGATAACCACAGATACGCAGTATTTT. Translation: CASSKYREITTDTQYF.

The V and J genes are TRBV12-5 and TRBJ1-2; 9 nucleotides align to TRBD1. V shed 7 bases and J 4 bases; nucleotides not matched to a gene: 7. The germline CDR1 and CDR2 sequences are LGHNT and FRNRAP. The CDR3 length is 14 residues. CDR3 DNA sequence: TGTGCTAGTGACCGGGACAGGGAGATCTATGGCTACACCTTC. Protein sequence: CASDRDREIYGYTF.

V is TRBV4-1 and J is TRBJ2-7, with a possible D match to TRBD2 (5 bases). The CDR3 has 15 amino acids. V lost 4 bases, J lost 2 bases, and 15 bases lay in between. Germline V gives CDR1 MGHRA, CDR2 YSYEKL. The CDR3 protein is CASSPDRAGTYEQYF. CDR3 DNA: TGCGCCAGCAGCCCAGATAGGGCCGGGACCTACGAGCAGTACTTC.

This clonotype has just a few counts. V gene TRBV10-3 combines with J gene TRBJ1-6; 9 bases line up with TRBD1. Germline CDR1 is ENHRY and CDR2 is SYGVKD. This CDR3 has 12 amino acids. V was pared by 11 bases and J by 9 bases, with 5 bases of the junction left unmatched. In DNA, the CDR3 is TGTGCCCTCGGGACAGGGAGTTCACCCCTCCACTTT. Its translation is CALGTGSSPLHF.

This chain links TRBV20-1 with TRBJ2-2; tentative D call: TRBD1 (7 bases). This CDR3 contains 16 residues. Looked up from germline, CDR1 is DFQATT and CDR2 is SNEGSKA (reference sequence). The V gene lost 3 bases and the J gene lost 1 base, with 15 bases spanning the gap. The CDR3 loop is CSASSAGGLNTGELFF. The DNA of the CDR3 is TGCAGTGCTAGTTCGGCAGGGGGGTTGAACACCGGGGAGCTGTTTTTT.

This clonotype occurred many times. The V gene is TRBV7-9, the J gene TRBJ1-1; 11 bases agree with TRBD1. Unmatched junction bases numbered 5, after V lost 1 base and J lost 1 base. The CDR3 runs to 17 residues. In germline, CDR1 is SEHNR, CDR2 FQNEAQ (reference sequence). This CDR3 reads CASSLGTGGIGNTEAFF. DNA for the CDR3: TGTGCCAGCAGCTTAGGGACAGGGGGCATCGGGAACACTGAAGCTTTCTTT.

This CDR3 is CASSLMTGMDTEAFF. CDR3 bases: TGTGCCAGCAGCCTAATGACAGGGATGGACACTGAAGCTTTCTTT. This chain connects TRBV2 to TRBJ1-1, with TRBD1 identical over 7 bases. The CDR3 loop spans 15 amino acids. V was clipped by 6 bases and J by 3 bases; unmatched bases: 10. Looked up from germline, CDR1 is SNHLY and CDR2 is FYNNEI. The whole variable domain, remainder taken from reference TRBV2 and TRBJ1-1, is EPEVTQTPSHQVTQMGQEVILRCVPISNHLYFYWYRQILGQKVEFLVSFYNNEISEKSEIFDDQFSVERPDGSNFTLKIRSTKLEDSAMYFCASSLMTGMDTEAFFGQGTRLTVV.

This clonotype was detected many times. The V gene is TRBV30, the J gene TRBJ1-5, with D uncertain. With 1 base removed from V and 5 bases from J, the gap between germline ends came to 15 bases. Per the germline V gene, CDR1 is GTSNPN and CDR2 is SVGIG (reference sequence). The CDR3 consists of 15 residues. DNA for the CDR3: TGTGCCTGGAGTGGGGCTGGGGAGCCCGATCAGCCCCAGCATTTT. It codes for CAWSGAGEPDQPQHF.

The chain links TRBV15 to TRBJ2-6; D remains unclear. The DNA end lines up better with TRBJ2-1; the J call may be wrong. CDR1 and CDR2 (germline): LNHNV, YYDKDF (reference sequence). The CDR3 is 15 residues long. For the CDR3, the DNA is TGTGCCACCAGCAGAGATGCGCTAGGGCTGAATGAGCAGTTCTTC. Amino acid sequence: CATSRDALGLNEQFF.